The 9 T cell receptor beta chains given below trace back to one sample, sequenced in a study of a mutant IDH1 vaccine in newly diagnosed glioma. These receptors' targets are unknown. Time point indicated: week 35, safety follow-up. One vaccine dose held 300 ug of mutant IDH1 20-mer peptide and came with topical imiquimod. Repertoires were generated with immunoSEQ multiplex PCR, while TCRdb's copy carries only in-frame clones and drops some. The sample comprises fewer than 45,000 clones, 81% of which are singletons, and around 4.5% rests with the top ten. Sequenced material: PBMCs, taken from a glioma patient whose treatment included an IDH1 peptide vaccine. Every receptor here comes from a woman aged 40 to 50 with glioma. Some clones in this sample may be carry-over from other donors' samples.

The chain has TRBV6-5 and TRBJ2-7; D is unresolved. The germline gives CDR1 MNHEY, CDR2 SVGAGI. Between the trimmed V and J ends, which lost 5 bases and 4 bases, there was a span of 9 bases. This CDR3 has 12 amino acids. DNA for the CDR3: TGTGCCAGCAGTCCCTCAAATTACGAGCAGTACTTC. This sequence encodes CASSPSNYEQYF.

This sequence joins TRBV5-5 and TRBJ1-3, with a weak D call TRBD1 (6 bases). This CDR3 is 16 amino acids long. The germline gives CDR1 SGHKS, CDR2 YYEKEE (reference sequence). V was trimmed by 0 bases and J by 4 bases, leaving 14 bases between them. The CDR3 region is CASSLEGGAVGNTIYF. The DNA for the CDR3 is TGTGCCAGCAGCTTGGAGGGGGGCGCGGTAGGAAACACCATATATTTT.

V usage is TRBV5-1 and J usage is TRBJ2-7; 9 bases are shared with TRBD2. Germline values: CDR1 SGHRS, CDR2 YFSETQ. The CDR3 has 16 amino acids. V lost 0 bases, J lost 3 bases, and 7 bases stayed unmatched. The CDR3 is CASSLARRGGRYEQYF. CDR3 in DNA: TGCGCCAGCAGCTTGGCCCGGCGGGGGGGCCGCTACGAGCAGTACTTC.

The chain recombines TRBV18 with TRBJ1-1, with D unclear. Trimming left V 3 bases short and J 5 bases short, with 7 bases between. Germline V gene sequence: CDR1 KGHSH, CDR2 LQKENI. The CDR3 contains 12 residues. The CDR3 here is CASSPILTEAFF. The CDR3 nucleotides read TGTGCCAGCTCACCCATTTTGACTGAAGCTTTCTTT.

This clone appeared once. This sequence joins TRBV5-6 and TRBJ2-3, with D perhaps TRBD2 (6 bases). The CDR3 totals 14 residues. The V and J ends lost 0 bases and 2 bases respectively, with 7 bases between them. CDR1 is SGHDT and CDR2 is YYEEEE in the germline V gene. CDR3 protein: CASSLASDTDTQYF. CDR3 DNA: TGTGCCAGCAGCTTGGCTAGCGACACAGATACGCAGTATTTT.

J is TRBJ1-3 and V is TRBV6-6; D gene ambiguous. The CDR3 has 13 residues. Germline V gives CDR1 MNHNY, CDR2 SVGAGI (reference sequence). Trimming took 8 bases from V and 6 from J, leaving 14 bases between them. The chain's CDR3 is CASETGEINTIYF. CDR3 bases: TGTGCCAGCGAGACCGGCGAGATAAACACCATATATTTT.

This clone has just one count. The rearrangement links TRBV18 to TRBJ1-1; TRBD1 matches at 7 bases. Germline-derived CDR1 and CDR2 are KGHSH and LQKENI. V gave up 1 base and J gave up 5 bases; unmatched junction bases: 7. This CDR3 has 15 amino acids. CDR3 in amino acids: CASSPQQGSGTEAFF. DNA of the CDR3: TGTGCCAGCTCACCACAACAGGGGAGCGGGACTGAAGCTTTCTTT.

The chain is built from TRBV5-1 and TRBJ2-1, with no clear D. The CDR3 spans 14 residues. Germline lookup yields CDR1 SGHRS and CDR2 YFSETQ. The V and J ends lost 0 bases and 1 base respectively, with 5 bases between them. This CDR3 reads CASSLGDSYNEQFF. The CDR3 DNA sequence: TGCGCCAGCAGCTTGGGCGATTCCTACAATGAGCAGTTCTTC.

This chain links TRBV9 with TRBJ1-1; 9 bases are shared with TRBD1. This CDR3 has 17 amino acids. The V and J ends lost 1 base and 0 bases, in that order; junction bases with no gene match: 7. Germline CDR1 reads SGDLS; CDR2 reads YYNGEE. The CDR3 protein is CASSVTGTGSLNTEAFF. The CDR3 nucleotides are TGTGCCAGCAGCGTAACCGGGACAGGGTCTCTGAACACTGAAGCTTTCTTT.